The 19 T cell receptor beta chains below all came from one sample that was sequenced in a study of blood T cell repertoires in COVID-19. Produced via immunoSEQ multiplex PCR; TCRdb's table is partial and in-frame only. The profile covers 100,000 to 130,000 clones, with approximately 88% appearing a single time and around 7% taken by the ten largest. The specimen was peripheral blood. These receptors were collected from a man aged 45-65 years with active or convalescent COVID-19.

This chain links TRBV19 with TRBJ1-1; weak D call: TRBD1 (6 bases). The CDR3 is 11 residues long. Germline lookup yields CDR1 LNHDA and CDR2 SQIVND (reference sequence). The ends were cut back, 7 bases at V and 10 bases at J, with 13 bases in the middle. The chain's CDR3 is CASTTGKGAFF. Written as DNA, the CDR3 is TGTGCCAGTACCACAGGGAAAGGAGCTTTCTTT.

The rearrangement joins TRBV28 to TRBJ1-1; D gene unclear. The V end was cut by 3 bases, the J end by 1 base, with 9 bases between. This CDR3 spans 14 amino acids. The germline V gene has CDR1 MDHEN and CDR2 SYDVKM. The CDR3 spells CASSFVAGNTEAFF. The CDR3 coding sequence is TGTGCCAGCAGTTTTGTCGCAGGGAACACTGAAGCTTTCTTT. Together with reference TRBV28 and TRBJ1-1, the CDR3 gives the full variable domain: DVKVTQSSRYLVKRTGEKVFLECVQDMDHENMFWYRQDPGLGLRLIYFSYDVKMKEKGDIPEGYSVSREKKERFSLILESASTNQTSMYLCASSFVAGNTEAFFGQGTRLTVV.

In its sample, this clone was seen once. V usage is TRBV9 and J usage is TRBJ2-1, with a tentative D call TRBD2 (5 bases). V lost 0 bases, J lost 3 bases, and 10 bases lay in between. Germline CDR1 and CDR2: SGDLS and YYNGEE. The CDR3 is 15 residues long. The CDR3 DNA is TGTGCCAGCAGCGTAGAAGGACTTAGCTACAATGAGCAGTTCTTC. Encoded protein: CASSVEGLSYNEQFF.

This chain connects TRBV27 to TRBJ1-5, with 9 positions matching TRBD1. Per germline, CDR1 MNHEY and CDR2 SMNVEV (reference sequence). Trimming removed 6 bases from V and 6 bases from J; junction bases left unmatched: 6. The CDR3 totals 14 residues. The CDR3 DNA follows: TGTGCCAGCAGGTCTACAGGGGGCGGTCAGCCCCAGCATTTT. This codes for CASRSTGGGQPQHF.

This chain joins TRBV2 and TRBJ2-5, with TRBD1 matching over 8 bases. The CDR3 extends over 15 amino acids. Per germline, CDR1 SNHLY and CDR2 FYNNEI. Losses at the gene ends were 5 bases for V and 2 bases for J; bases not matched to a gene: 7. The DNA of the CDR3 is TGTGCCAGCAGTTATGACAGGGGCTTACAAGAGACCCAGTACTTC. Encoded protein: CASSYDRGLQETQYF.

CDR3 bases: TGTGCCAGCAGTCCCGAGTGGTACGAGCAGTACTTC. Its protein product is CASSPEWYEQYF. The rearrangement links TRBV2 to TRBJ2-7; no clear D. The CDR3 loop spans 12 amino acids. V dropped 5 bases and J dropped 4 bases, with 9 bases sitting between them. Germline V gene sequence: CDR1 SNHLY, CDR2 FYNNEI.

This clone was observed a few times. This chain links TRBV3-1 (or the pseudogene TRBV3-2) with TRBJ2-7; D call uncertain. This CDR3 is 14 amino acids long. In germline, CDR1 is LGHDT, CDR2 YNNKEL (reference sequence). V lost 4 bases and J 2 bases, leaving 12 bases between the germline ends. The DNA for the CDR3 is TGTGCCAGCAGCCTCGGCGGCTATACCTACGAGCAGTACTTC. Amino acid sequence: CASSLGGYTYEQYF.

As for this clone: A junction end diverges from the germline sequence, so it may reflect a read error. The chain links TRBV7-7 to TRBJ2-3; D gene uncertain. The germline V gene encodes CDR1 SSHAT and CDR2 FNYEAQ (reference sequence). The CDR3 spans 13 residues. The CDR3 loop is CASSFRLGDTQYF. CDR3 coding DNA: TGTGCTAGCAGCTTCAGACTCGGAGATACGCAGTATTTT.

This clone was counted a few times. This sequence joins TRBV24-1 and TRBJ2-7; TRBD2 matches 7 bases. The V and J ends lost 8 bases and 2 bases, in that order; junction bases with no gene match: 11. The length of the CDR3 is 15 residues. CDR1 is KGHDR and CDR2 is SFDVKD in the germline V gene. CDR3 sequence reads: CATIEPAGLPYEQYF. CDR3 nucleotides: TGTGCCACCATAGAGCCAGCGGGACTTCCCTACGAGCAGTACTTC.

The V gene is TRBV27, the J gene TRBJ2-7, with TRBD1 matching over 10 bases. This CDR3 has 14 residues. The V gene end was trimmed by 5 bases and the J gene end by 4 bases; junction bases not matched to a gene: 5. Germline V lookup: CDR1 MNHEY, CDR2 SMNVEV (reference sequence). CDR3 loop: CASSTTGGHYEQYF. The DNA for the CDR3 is TGTGCCAGCAGTACGACAGGGGGCCATTACGAGCAGTACTTC.

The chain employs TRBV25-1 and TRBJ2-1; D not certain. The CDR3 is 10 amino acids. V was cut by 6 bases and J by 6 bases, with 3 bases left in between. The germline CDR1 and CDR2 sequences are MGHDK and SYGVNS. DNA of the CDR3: TGTGCCAGCAGGGCCAATGAGCAGTTCTTC. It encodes CASRANEQFF. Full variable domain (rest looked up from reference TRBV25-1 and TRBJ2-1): EADIYQTPRYLVIGTGKKITLECSQTMGHDKMYWYQQDPGMELHLIHYSYGVNSTEKGDLSSESTVSRIRTEHFPLTLESARPSHTSQYLCASRANEQFFGPGTRLTVL.

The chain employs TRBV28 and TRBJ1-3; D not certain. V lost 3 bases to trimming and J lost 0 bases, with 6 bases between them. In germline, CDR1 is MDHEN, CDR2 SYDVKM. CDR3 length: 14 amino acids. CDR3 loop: CASSFGDSGNTIYF. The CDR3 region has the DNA TGTGCCAGCAGTTTCGGGGACTCTGGAAACACCATATATTTT.

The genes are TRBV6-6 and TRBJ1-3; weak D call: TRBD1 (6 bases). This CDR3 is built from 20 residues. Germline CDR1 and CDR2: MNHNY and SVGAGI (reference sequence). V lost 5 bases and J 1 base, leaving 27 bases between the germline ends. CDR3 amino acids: CASSQLKPARGTGSGNTIYF. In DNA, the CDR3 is TGTGCCAGCAGTCAGCTGAAGCCCGCGCGAGGCACAGGGTCTGGAAACACCATATATTTT.

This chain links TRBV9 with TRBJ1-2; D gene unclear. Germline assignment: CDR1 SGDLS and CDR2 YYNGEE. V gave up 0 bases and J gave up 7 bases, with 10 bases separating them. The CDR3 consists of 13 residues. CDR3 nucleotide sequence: TGTGCCAGCAGCGTAGAGGAGGTTGGTGGCTACACCTTC. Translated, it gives CASSVEEVGGYTF.

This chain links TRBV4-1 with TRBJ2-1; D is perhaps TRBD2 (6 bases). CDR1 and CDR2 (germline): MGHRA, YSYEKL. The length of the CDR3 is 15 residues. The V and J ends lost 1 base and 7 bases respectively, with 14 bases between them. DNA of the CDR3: TGCGCCAGCAGCCAAGGAACGAGGGGAGGAAATGAGCAGTTCTTC. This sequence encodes CASSQGTRGGNEQFF.

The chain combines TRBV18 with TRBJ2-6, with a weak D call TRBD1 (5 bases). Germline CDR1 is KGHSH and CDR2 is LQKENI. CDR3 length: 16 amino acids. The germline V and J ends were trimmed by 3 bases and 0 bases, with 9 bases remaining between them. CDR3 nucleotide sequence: TGTGCCAGCTCACCGAGTCAGGGCTCTGGGGCCAACGTCCTGACTTTC. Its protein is CASSPSQGSGANVLTF.

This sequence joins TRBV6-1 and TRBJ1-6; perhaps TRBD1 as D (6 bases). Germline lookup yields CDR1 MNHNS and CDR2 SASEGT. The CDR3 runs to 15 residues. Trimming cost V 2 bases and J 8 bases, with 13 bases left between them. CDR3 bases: TGTGCCAGCAGTGAATATGCAGGGGATTATTCACCCCTCCACTTT. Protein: CASSEYAGDYSPLHF.

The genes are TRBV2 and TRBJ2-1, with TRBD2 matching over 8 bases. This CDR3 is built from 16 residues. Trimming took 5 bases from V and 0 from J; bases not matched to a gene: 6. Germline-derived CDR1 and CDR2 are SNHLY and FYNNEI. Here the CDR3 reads CASSRSGTSSYNEQFF. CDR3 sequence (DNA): TGTGCCAGCAGTCGATCCGGGACTAGCTCCTACAATGAGCAGTTCTTC.

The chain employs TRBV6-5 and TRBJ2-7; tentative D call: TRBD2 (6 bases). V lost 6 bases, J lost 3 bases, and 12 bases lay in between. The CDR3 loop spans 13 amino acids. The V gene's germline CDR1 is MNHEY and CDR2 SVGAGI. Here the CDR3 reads CASRGDSFYEQYF. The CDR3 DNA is TGTGCCAGCAGGGGGGACTCCTTCTACGAGCAGTACTTC.